These T cell receptor beta chains were read from a single sample in a study of T-cell memory formation after mild COVID-19. TCRdb reanalysed the 5' RACE reads using MiXCR and keeps one entry per CDR3 protein. Of about 350,000 distinct CDR3 sequences in the sample, roughly 13% are singletons; the top ten hold about 20%. The sequenced material came from PBMCs or a T cell subset sorted from them (not recorded which). These receptor sequences come from a young man who had mild COVID-19 (a few samples of this study predate the infection). Cell type and time point are not known. CDR3s include the opening cysteine and the closing phenylalanine or tryptophan. A D gene is named only where the DNA matches it firmly. Part of the rows lack a size; the others show once, few, many or a class for expanded clones.

d_gene,j_gene,abundance,len,v_gene,CDR3nt,CDR3aa
.,TRBJ2-5,many,12,TRBV20-1,TGCAGTGGCCTAGGACCTTGGGAGACCCAGTACTTC,CSGLGPWETQYF
.,TRBJ2-7,few,14,TRBV20-1,TGCAGTGCCACGGACTCCTCGGGTAGCTACGAGCAGTACTTC,CSATDSSGSYEQYF
.,TRBJ2-3,.,15,TRBV3-1,TGTGCCAGCAGCCAAGATGGGGACCGACCGCCCACGCAGTATTTT,CASSQDGDRPPTQYF
.,TRBJ1-5,.,11,TRBV28,TGTGCCAGCAGTTACAGACAGCCCCAGCATTTT,CASSYRQPQHF
.,TRBJ1-5,many,15,TRBV12-3/TRBV12-4,TGTGCCAGCAGTTTAGGGGGTCCTACCAATCAGCCCCAGCATTTT,CASSLGGPTNQPQHF
TRBD2,TRBJ2-1,many,16,TRBV7-2,TGTGCCAGCAGCCCCGGCGGGGGGACCCCTCGAAATGAGCAGTTCTTC,CASSPGGGTPRNEQFF
.,TRBJ2-3,many,15,TRBV7-3,TGTGCCAGCAGCCTTGCGGGGCAAAAAGCGGATACGCAGTATTTT,CASSLAGQKADTQYF
TRBD1,TRBJ2-7,few,15,TRBV12-3/TRBV12-4,TGTGCCAGCAGGGCGACGGGACAGGGGTGGTGCGAGCAGTACTTC,CASRATGQGWCEQYF
.,TRBJ2-7,few,15,TRBV29-1,TGCAGCGTTGGGGGGGGCGAGACATTATCCTACGAGCAGTACTTC,CSVGGGETLSYEQYF
.,TRBJ1-1,few,13,TRBV18,TGTGCCAGCTCACCGGCCCTGAACACTGAAGCTTTCTTT,CASSPALNTEAFF
TRBD1,TRBJ2-1,few,16,TRBV2,TGTGCCAGCAGTGTCCAGGGACAGGGGGCTACGGATGAGCAGTTCTTC,CASSVQGQGATDEQFF
TRBD2,TRBJ2-1,few,18,TRBV19,TGTGCCAGTAGTATTGGGACTAGCGGGGGTTACCCCTTCAATGAGCAGTTCTTC,CASSIGTSGGYPFNEQFF
TRBD1,TRBJ1-1,few,11,TRBV20-1,TGCAGTGCACAGGGGGACACTGAAGCTTTCTTT,CSAQGDTEAFF
.,TRBJ2-3,.,15,TRBV11-1,TGTGCCAGCAGCTCGGGGACCCTAAGAGGAGATACGCAGTATTTT,CASSSGTLRGDTQYF
.,TRBJ1-1,.,13,TRBV7-2,TGTGCCAGCAGCTCCATCACGGGCACTGAAGCTTTCTTT,CASSSITGTEAFF
.,TRBJ2-5,few,13,TRBV20-1,TGCAGTGCTAGGACGCCTCTCCAAGAGACCCAGTACTTC,CSARTPLQETQYF
.,TRBJ2-3,few,14,TRBV12-3/TRBV12-4,TGTGCCAGCAGTTTTTCTAGCGTCCCAGATACGCAGTATTTT,CASSFSSVPDTQYF
.,TRBJ2-3,.,15,TRBV6-5,TGTGCCAGCAGTCGCCAGGGGTCTAGCACAGATACGCAGTATTTT,CASSRQGSSTDTQYF
.,TRBJ2-1,many,14,TRBV5-4,TGTGCCAGCAGCTACGGACCAGGGATCAATGAGCAGTTCTTC,CASSYGPGINEQFF
TRBD1,TRBJ1-2,.,15,TRBV20-1,TGCAGTGCTAGCGGACCGGGACAGGGGAACTATGGCTACACCTTC,CSASGPGQGNYGYTF
.,TRBJ1-5,.,13,TRBV19,TGTGCCAGTAGTATACCCCCCAATCAGCCCCAGCATTTT,CASSIPPNQPQHF
.,TRBJ2-2,few,15,TRBV7-2,TGTGCCAGCAGCTTAGGGCCGATGAACACCGGGGAGCTGTTTTTT,CASSLGPMNTGELFF
.,TRBJ2-3,.,14,TRBV7-2,TGTGCCAGCAGCTCAATCAAGGGCACAGATACGCAGTATTTT,CASSSIKGTDTQYF
.,TRBJ2-3,few,15,TRBV5-1,TGCGCCAGCAGCTCCATTGGAAGCCCCACAGATACGCAGTATTTT,CASSSIGSPTDTQYF
TRBD1,TRBJ1-5,few,13,TRBV29-1,TGCAGCGTTGATCGAGGACAGGGGCAGCCCCAGCATTTT,CSVDRGQGQPQHF
TRBD1,TRBJ2-2,many,15,TRBV7-2,TGTGCCACCTTTGCAGACAGGGAGAACACCGGGGAGCTGTTTTTT,CATFADRENTGELFF
.,TRBJ1-5,.,11,TRBV7-2,TGTGCCAGCAGCTCTGATGGGTCCCAGCATTTT,CASSSDGSQHF
.,TRBJ2-3,.,11,TRBV20-1,TGCAGTGCTAGCTTTTCTGATACGCAGTATTTT,CSASFSDTQYF
TRBD1,TRBJ2-6,.,16,TRBV7-3,TGTGCCAGCAGCTTAATTACAGGGGCAGGGGCCAACGTCCTGACTTTC,CASSLITGAGANVLTF
.,TRBJ2-3,many,16,TRBV7-9,TGTGCCAGCAGCTCCTACTCGGCCCCCGGCACAGATACGCAGTATTTT,CASSSYSAPGTDTQYF
.,TRBJ2-6,.,16,TRBV6-5,TGTGCCAGCAGTTACGTACAGGGTGTAAGGGCCAACGTCCTGACTTTC,CASSYVQGVRANVLTF
.,TRBJ1-5,.,14,TRBV15,TGTGCCACCAGCAGAGATCGACCAGGCCAGCCCCAGCATTTT,CATSRDRPGQPQHF
.,TRBJ1-1,few,13,TRBV11-2,TGTGCCAGCAGCTTAGATACGGTCACTGAAGCTTTCTTT,CASSLDTVTEAFF
TRBD1,TRBJ1-5,.,12,TRBV19,TGTGCCAGTGGGACAGGGTACCAGCCCCAGCATTTT,CASGTGYQPQHF
TRBD1,TRBJ1-6,few,15,TRBV28,TGTGCCAGCAGTTTGCCCGACAGGGACTCATCACCCCTCCACTTT,CASSLPDRDSSPLHF
.,TRBJ2-2,few,15,TRBV11-2,TGTGCCAGCAGCTTGAGGGGGACCACGCCCGGGGAGCTGTTTTTT,CASSLRGTTPGELFF
.,TRBJ2-2,.,16,TRBV19,TGTGCCAGTAGTTCTTTAGGCAGGGTGGTAACCGGGGAGCTGTTTTTT,CASSSLGRVVTGELFF
TRBD1,TRBJ2-1,.,15,TRBV6-6,TGTGCCAGCAGTTTGACAGGGGGCGCCCACAATGAGCAGTTCTTC,CASSLTGGAHNEQFF
TRBD2,TRBJ2-3,few,16,TRBV4-2,TGTGCCAGCAGCCAGGAGACTAGCGGGGGCACAGATACGCAGTATTTT,CASSQETSGGTDTQYF
TRBD1,TRBJ1-6,once,14,TRBV5-6,TGTGCCAGCAGCTTAGGACAGGGGGCTCCACCCCTCCACTTT,CASSLGQGAPPLHF
TRBD2,TRBJ2-2,few,15,TRBV5-6,TGTGCCAGCAGCTCAGCGGGGGTGAACACCGGGGAGCTGTTTTTT,CASSSAGVNTGELFF
.,TRBJ2-7,many,13,TRBV4-2,TGTGCCAGCAGCCCGGACACATCCTACGAGCAGTACTTC,CASSPDTSYEQYF
TRBD1,TRBJ1-6,few,15,TRBV2,TGTGCCAGCAGTGCTCCGGGACAGGGTGGATCACCCCTCCACTTT,CASSAPGQGGSPLHF
.,TRBJ1-3,many,15,TRBV7-9,TGTGCCAGCAGCTTAAACCTTCGCTCTGGAAACACCATATATTTT,CASSLNLRSGNTIYF
.,TRBJ1-3,few,13,TRBV19,TGTGCCGGGCGGCCCAACTCTGGAAACACCATATATTTT,CAGRPNSGNTIYF
.,TRBJ2-3,.,15,TRBV7-3,TGTGCCAGCAGCTCCGCTCCGGCCAGCATGGATACGCAGTATTTT,CASSSAPASMDTQYF
TRBD1,TRBJ1-2,few,16,TRBV4-2,TGTGCCAGCAGCCAACCCGACGGACAGGGGGCGAGTGGCTACACCTTC,CASSQPDGQGASGYTF
TRBD1,TRBJ2-7,few,17,TRBV18,TGTGCCAGCTCACCACCGGGGACAGCCCCCCCTCGCTACGAGCAGTACTTC,CASSPPGTAPPRYEQYF
TRBD1,TRBJ1-6,.,20,TRBV14,TGTGCCAGCAGCCAATCCTCCGGGACAGGGCTTTTCGCCTATAATTCACCCCTCCACTTT,CASSQSSGTGLFAYNSPLHF
.,TRBJ1-5,few,15,TRBV7-9,TGTGCCAGCAGCTTAGGTCAGGGTGGCGAGATGCCCCAGCATTTT,CASSLGQGGEMPQHF
.,TRBJ2-3,few,13,TRBV7-8,TGTGCCAGCAGGGCCTGGGAGAGAAGCACGCAGTATTTT,CASRAWERSTQYF
.,TRBJ1-3,few,14,TRBV6-5,TGTGCCAGCAGCCAGGTTCTTTCTGGAAACACCATATATTTT,CASSQVLSGNTIYF
.,TRBJ1-4,.,16,TRBV5-1,TGCGCCAGCAAAAACCCGGGACTGGTTTTGGGGGAAAAACTGTTTTTT,CASKNPGLVLGEKLFF